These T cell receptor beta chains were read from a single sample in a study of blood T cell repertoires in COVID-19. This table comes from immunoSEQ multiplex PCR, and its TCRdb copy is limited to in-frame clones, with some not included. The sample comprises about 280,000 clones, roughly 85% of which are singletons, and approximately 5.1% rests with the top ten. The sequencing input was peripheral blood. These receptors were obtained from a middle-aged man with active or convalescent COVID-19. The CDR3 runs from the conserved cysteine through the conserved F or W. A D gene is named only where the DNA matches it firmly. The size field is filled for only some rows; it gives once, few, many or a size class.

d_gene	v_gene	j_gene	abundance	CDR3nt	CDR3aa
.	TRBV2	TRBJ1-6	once	TGTGCCAGCAGTGACAGGCGTAATTCACCCCTCCACTTT	CASSDRRNSPLHF
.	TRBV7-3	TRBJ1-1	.	TGTGCCAGCAGCTTACAGGGAAAGGCCACTGAAGCTTTCTTT	CASSLQGKATEAFF
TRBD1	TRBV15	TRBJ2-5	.	TGTGCCACCAGCAGAGATCGGGGACAGGGGAGGGAGACCCAGTACTTC	CATSRDRGQGRETQYF
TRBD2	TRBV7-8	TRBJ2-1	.	TGTGCCAGCAGCTTAGCGTCACCGCTTAGCGGGGCTCCCCCCCCGGTCCCGTTCTTC	CASSLASPLSGAPPPVPFF
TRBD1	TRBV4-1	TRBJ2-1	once	TGCGCCAGCAGCCCCGGACAGGGGGCGTACAATGAGCAGTTCTTC	CASSPGQGAYNEQFF
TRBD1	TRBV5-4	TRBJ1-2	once	TGTGCCAGCAGCTCCCGGCAGGGGGACGGCTATGGCTACACCTTC	CASSSRQGDGYGYTF
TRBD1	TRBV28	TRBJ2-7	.	TGTGCCAGCACCAAAGGACAGGGGGCCTCCTACGAGCAGTACTTC	CASTKGQGASYEQYF
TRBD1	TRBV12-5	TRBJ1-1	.	TGTGCTAGCACTTGGGGAACAGGGGAAGAAGCTTTCTTT	CASTWGTGEEAFF
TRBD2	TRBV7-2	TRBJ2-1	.	TGTGCCAGCAGCTTACAGCTGACTAGCGGGAGTGACGATGAGCAGTTCTTC	CASSLQLTSGSDDEQFF
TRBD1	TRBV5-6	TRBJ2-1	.	TGTGCCAGCAGCTTGGTATGGTCAGCGTTGGGACAGGGACACAATGAGCAGTTCTTC	CASSLVWSALGQGHNEQFF
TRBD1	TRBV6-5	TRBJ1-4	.	TGTGCCAGCAATCTGGACAGGGCTTATGAAAAACTGTTTTTT	CASNLDRAYEKLFF
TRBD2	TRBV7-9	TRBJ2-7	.	TGTGCCAGCAGTATATTTATAGCGGGATCTCCTTACGAGCAGTACTTC	CASSIFIAGSPYEQYF
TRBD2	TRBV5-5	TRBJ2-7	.	TGTGCCAGCAGCTCAGCGGGGACCTCCTACGAGCAGTACTTC	CASSSAGTSYEQYF
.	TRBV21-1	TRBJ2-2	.	TGTGCCAGCAGCAAAAGCGGGAGGGCCAAGGTTGGCACCGGGGAGCTGTTTTTT	CASSKSGRAKVGTGELFF
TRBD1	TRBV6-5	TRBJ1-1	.	TGTGCCAGCAGCCCCCCTACAGGGGGAAGAACTGAAGCTTTCTTT	CASSPPTGGRTEAFF
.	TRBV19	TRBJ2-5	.	TGTGCCAGTAGTATTTTCTTAGGCGGGGAGACCCAGTACTTC	CASSIFLGGETQYF
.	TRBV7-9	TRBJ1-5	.	TGTGCCAGCAGCTTAGATGAGGCTCAGCCCCAGCATTTT	CASSLDEAQPQHF